The TCR beta chain described here comes from a study of shared clonotypes between healthy human individuals. Findings of the study overall: Deeper or shallower sequencing was expected to change how clonotypes are shared among donors. Clonotypes that were shared across a few donors made up around 5% of naive CD4 clonotypes. What naive subsets generally showed was a larger estimated richness than memory subsets showed.

Assay used: immunoSEQ multiplex PCR; TCRdb lists only in-frame clones, some missing. This table has some 690,000 clones, roughly 88% appearing once. CDR3 length: 16 residues. Germline V gives CDR1 WNHNN, CDR2 SYGVQD (reference sequence). Trimming took 3 bases from V and 0 from J, leaving 15 bases between them. To note about this clone: What it binds is unknown.

The sequenced sample was memory CD8+ T cells from PBMCs. Documented subset: CD45RO+ cells pooled with CCR7-negative TemRA cells. This sequence originates from a man between 18 and 35 years old in good health. Some clones in this sample may be carry-over from other donors' samples. This sequence joins TRBV10-1 and TRBJ2-7; tentative D call: TRBD2 (5 bases). CDR3 in amino acids: CASSDTGSGSSYEQYF. As DNA, the CDR3 is TGCGCCAGCAGTGATACGGGGAGCGGATCCTCCTACGAGCAGTACTTC.